This entry lists 2 T cell receptor beta chains sequenced from one sample in a study of blood T cell repertoires in COVID-19. Profiling relied on immunoSEQ multiplex PCR, and the TCRdb table lists in-frame clones only, not all of them. In the table there are about 52,000 clones, more than 85% of which are singletons. Input material: peripheral blood. The receptors were sampled from a human donor with active COVID-19. The donor label of this sample is uncertain.

The chain uses TRBV3-1 (or the pseudogene TRBV3-2) and TRBJ2-1; D unclear. This CDR3 region has 14 residues. Germline CDR1 and CDR2: LGHDT and YNNKEL (reference sequence). Trimming shortened V by 0 bases and J by 4 bases, and 7 bases separated the two germline ends. CDR3 sequence (DNA): TGTGCCAGCAGCCAAGACAGGCCGTACAATGAGCAGTTCTTC. Its protein is CASSQDRPYNEQFF.

The chain joins TRBV30 to TRBJ2-7; D is perhaps TRBD1 (6 bases). The germline V gene encodes CDR1 GTSNPN and CDR2 SVGIG (reference sequence). This CDR3 spans 13 amino acids. With 2 bases removed from V and 3 bases from J, the gap between germline ends came to 11 bases. DNA of the CDR3: TGTGCCTGGAGTAGGACAGAGGACTACGAGCAGTACTTC. It is translated as CAWSRTEDYEQYF.